This TCR beta chain was observed in a study of cytomegalovirus exposure and HLA in healthy donors. Looking at the study overall: The roughly 130 validation repertoires were reported in a later analysis to have been generated on the same platform as the roughly 670 first-cohort repertoires.

Study-wide points: The study labeled under 200 TCR beta chains cytomegalovirus-associated. Confirmation in vitro established that three CMV-associated chains were specific for CMV antigens.

Regarding this clone: The target antigen is unknown.

The CDR3 totals 15 residues. Deletions cut 3 bases from V and 2 bases from J, with 12 bases between. Germline V gene lookup returns CDR1 SGHAT and CDR2 FQNNGV. The study drew the donors from its roughly 120-subject validation cohort, separate from the approximately 700-subject first cohort. Data came from immunoSEQ multiplex PCR; TCRdb stores just in-frame clones and leaves some out. The repertoire consists of 90,000 to 100,000 clones, with around 90% occurring once and the leading ten covering roughly 4.3%. Input material: PBMCs. The V gene is TRBV11-2, the J gene TRBJ2-3; D not resolved. This receptor was obtained from a woman aged 25 to 45 in good health and CMV-seronegative. The chain's CDR3 is CASSLLSYSTDTQYF. In DNA, the CDR3 is TGTGCCAGCAGCTTGCTATCTTACTCCACAGATACGCAGTATTTT.